This TCR beta chain was identified during a study of blood T cell repertoires in COVID-19 (dated by TCRdb to the early 2020s). Regarding the study in general: Samples from collaborators originated in the United States, Italy and Spain and spanned both the acute and convalescent phases of COVID-19. A freely available public database, intended as a resource for researchers studying the immune response to SARS-CoV-2, is where the repertoires were released. The sample metadata nearly always contained a de-identified subject ID, COVID-19 status, age in years and sex. The prospective study material was composed of cDNA or gDNA derived from T cells, B-cell-depleted T cells, or PBMCs. Deeply sampled blood TCRbeta repertoires from subjects exposed to, actively infected with, or recovered from COVID-19 were included in the dataset. Where HLA class I and class II types were available, the types were taken from metadata supplied by the sample provider, not from assay-based typing. The samples were drawn from the first 160 participants of the ongoing ImmuneRACE study and from 1,254 subjects provided by 6 global collaborators. Here is what the overall study found, with its caveats: The quantity of clinical and demographic metadata differed by source and by participant and was supplied without curation.

The immunoSEQ Assay, a bias-controlled multiplex PCR, was used to amplify TCRbeta CDR3 regions from genomic DNA. The authors' pipeline ran thus. Within the assay, amplification of reference gene primers was used to estimate how many nucleated cells each sample contained. To quantify the absolute abundance of each unique TCRbeta CDR3 rearrangement, sequence reads were collapsed and filtered. For each sample, productive Simpson clonality was calculated by taking the square root of Simpson's diversity index across productive rearrangements. TCRdb limited this immuneACCESS table to in-frame rearrangements with V and J called. A share of clones is missing; checked studies link under half to unresolved V genes, and the rest is unexplained. V and J calls and clone size are those listed in that table; D and trimming were worked out from the DNA. The sample table holds 150,000 to 200,000 clones, of which roughly 88% were seen once. About 8.4% of the sample goes to the ten largest clones.

To note about this clone: Which antigen it targets is not known. No much larger clone is present one base from it, and per-base qualities are unavailable.

Enrolling through a virtual design, the prospective study's participants ranged in age from roughly 18 to 89 years and lived across about two dozen United States geographic areas. In the prospective study, participants were assigned to cohorts based on the clinical history participants reported in a screening survey and a study questionnaire. ImmuneRACE Cohort 3 recovered participants were defined by two consecutive negative NP/OP PCR tests, healthcare professional clearance, or symptom resolution. Mobile phlebotomists in the prospective study collected whole blood, serum and a nasopharyngeal or oropharyngeal swab from every participant. Over an approximately 2-month period, participants in the prospective study had the option of providing additional blood draws and questionnaires. Blood samples from the prospective study were shipped frozen or at room temperature prior to DNA extraction. Compared with germline, V lacks 2 bases and J lacks 5 bases; bases without a gene match: 2. CDR1 and CDR2 (KGHSH, LQKENI) derive from the germline V gene. The CDR3 goes from the cysteine to the phenylalanine over 15 residues. Kept here is only the CDR3 DNA, which spans 45 bases and is read in frame from base 1.

This chain joins TRBV18 to TRBJ1-4; 10 central nucleotides agree with TRBD1. The clonotype originates from a woman aged 18-35 years who had recovered from COVID-19. Sample: PBMCs or T cells enriched from blood (not recorded which). The CDR3 corresponds to CASSPTGQGNEKLFF. At the DNA level, the sequence is TGTGCCAGCTCACCAACGGGACAGGGGAATGAAAAACTGTTTTTT.